Below, 16 T cell receptor beta chains from the same sample are listed, as sequenced in a study of post-analysis software for immune sequencing data. Each TCR beta cDNA library carried unique molecular identifiers. TCRdb independently ran MiXCR on the PCR reads; one entry per CDR3 protein. The sample holds roughly 800,000 distinct CDR3 sequences, 46% seen once. Their specific antigens are unknown. Study-level findings and limits: Comparison of patients with controls showed five TRBV segments more frequent in patients, TRBV5-6, TRBV5-1 and TRBV20-1 among them.

The specimen was blood. These receptors were taken from a girl aged 10-17 years with multiple sclerosis.

With respect to this clonotype: An end of the junction does not agree with germline; a read error may underlie this. The gene calls are TRBV20-1 and TRBJ2-1, with D possibly being TRBD2 (6 bases). The germline V gene encodes CDR1 DFQATT and CDR2 SNEGSKA (reference sequence). The CDR3 consists of 14 residues. CDR3 nucleotide sequence: TGCAGTGCGCGGGTGGGAGGAGCCTACAACGAGCAGTTCTTC. Translated, it gives CSARVGGAYNEQFF.

This clonotype has more than one count but fewer than ten. This chain uses TRBV28 with TRBJ2-5, with TRBD1 matching over 10 bases. Trimming at V came to 1 base and at J to 2 bases, leaving 10 bases not matched to a gene. The V gene's germline CDR1 is MDHEN and CDR2 SYDVKM. The CDR3 spans 18 residues. The CDR3 DNA reads as TGTGCCAGCAGTTTATTCGCCGGGACAGGGGTTAATCAAGAGACCCAGTACTTC. It codes for CASSLFAGTGVNQETQYF.

V gene TRBV5-1 combines with J gene TRBJ1-4, with TRBD1 matching over 7 bases. The CDR3 totals 15 residues. The germline V gene encodes CDR1 SGHRS and CDR2 YFSETQ. J gave up 0 bases and V 4 bases, and 3 bases lay outside the gene matches. In nucleotides, the CDR3 is TGCGCCAGCAGCAACGGACAGGCAACTAATGAAAAACTGTTTTTT. It is translated as CASSNGQATNEKLFF. Supplemented by reference TRBV5-1 and TRBJ1-4, the full variable domain reads KAGVTQTPRYLIKTRGQQVTLSCSPISGHRSVSWYQQTPGQGLQFLFEYFSETQRNKGNFPGRFSGRQFSNSRSEMNVSTLELGDSALYLCASSNGQATNEKLFFGSGTQLSVL.

The rearrangement joins TRBV6-5 to TRBJ2-2; D is undetermined. Germline V CDR1 and CDR2: MNHEY, SVGAGI. The CDR3 runs to 17 residues. Trimming pared 0 bases from V and 6 bases from J, leaving 17 bases between. CDR3 protein: CASSYSGLRQRPGELFF. The CDR3 DNA reads as TGTGCCAGCAGTTACTCGGGTTTGCGCCAGAGGCCCGGGGAGCTGTTTTTT.

This clonotype came up many times. The V call is TRBV28, the J call TRBJ2-7, with TRBD1 identical over 8 bases. Germline V gene lookup returns CDR1 MDHEN and CDR2 SYDVKM. CDR3 length: 13 residues. Losses at the gene ends were 6 bases for V and 4 bases for J; bases not matched to a gene: 5. The DNA for the CDR3 is TGTGCCAGCAGCCGACAGGGGATATACGAGCAGTACTTC. Translated: CASSRQGIYEQYF.

This clonotype was seen a handful of times. V and J are TRBV5-1 and TRBJ2-3, with 13 bases identical to TRBD2. V was clipped by 1 base and J by 2 bases; unmatched bases: 4. The CDR3 extends over 17 amino acids. CDR1 SGHRS and CDR2 YFSETQ come from the germline V gene. The CDR3 sequence is CASSLKLAGGITDTQYF. The CDR3 bases are TGCGCCAGCAGCTTGAAACTAGCGGGAGGGATCACAGATACGCAGTATTTT.

This clonotype was counted ten times or more. The germline gene is not matched at one end of the junction; a read error may be the cause. This chain connects TRBV27 to TRBJ2-3, with unresolved D. Germline CDR1 MNHEY, CDR2 SMNVEV (reference sequence). The length of the CDR3 is 12 residues. The CDR3 DNA reads as TGCGCCAGCAGCCTTTTGGGAGATACGCAGTATTTT. Its protein is CASSLLGDTQYF.

V is TRBV9 and J is TRBJ2-7; TRBD2 matches 9 bases. Per the germline V gene, CDR1 is SGDLS and CDR2 is YYNGEE. Unmatched junction bases numbered 8, after V lost 2 bases and J lost 5 bases. The CDR3 covers 15 residues. CDR3 DNA: TGTGCCAGCAGCGTCATAGCGGGAGAAGGCGACGAGCAGTACTTC. Its protein product is CASSVIAGEGDEQYF.

The chain employs TRBV27 and TRBJ1-1, with 10 positions matching TRBD1. Trimming cost V 8 bases and J 3 bases; bases outside gene matches: 12. Looked up from germline, CDR1 is MNHEY and CDR2 is SMNVEV (reference sequence). CDR3 length: 16 residues. CDR3 DNA sequence: TGTGCCAGCCTGAAGATCGACAGGGGGCAGGACACTGAAGCTTTCTTT. Translation gives CASLKIDRGQDTEAFF.

The chain has TRBV19 and TRBJ2-7; TRBD1 is a possible D gene (7 bases). Germline V gene sequence: CDR1 LNHDA, CDR2 SQIVND (reference sequence). Deletions cut 6 bases from V and 0 bases from J, with 12 bases between. This CDR3 is 14 amino acids long. The CDR3 spells CASSSGGNSYEQYF. The CDR3 DNA reads TGTGCCAGTAGCTCAGGGGGGAACTCCTACGAGCAGTACTTC. Complete variable domain (other parts from reference TRBV19 and TRBJ2-7): DGGITQSPKYLFRKEGQNVTLSCEQNLNHDAMYWYRQDPGQGLRLIYYSQIVNDFQKGDIAEGYSVSREKKESFPLTVTSAQKNPTAFYLCASSSGGNSYEQYFGPGTRLTVT.

The chain recombines TRBV7-9 with TRBJ1-2; D remains ambiguous. Germline V gene data show CDR1 as SEHNR and CDR2 as FQNEAQ (reference sequence). Trimming took 6 bases from V and 8 from J, leaving 28 bases between them. CDR3 length equals 17 residues. The DNA for the CDR3 is TGTGCCAGCAGTCACATTATTGTTCCCCAGCGGCCATCGGGCTACACCTTC. Translation gives CASSHIIVPQRPSGYTF. Drawing the rest from reference TRBV7-9 and TRBJ1-2, the complete variable domain is DTGVSQNPRHKITKRGQNVTFRCDPISEHNRLYWYRQTLGQGPEFLTYFQNEAQLEKSRLLSDRFSAERPKGSFSTLEIQRTEQGDSAMYLCASSHIIVPQRPSGYTFGSGTRLTVV.

Concerning this clonotype: No conserved phenylalanine or tryptophan ends this CDR3, so it is likely a read error. V usage is TRBV12-3 or TRBV12-4 and J usage is TRBJ2-1; the match to TRBD2 covers 14 bases. V trimming: 7 bases; J trimming: 9 bases; junction bases outside the gene matches: 8. The length of the CDR3 is 15 residues. CDR3 in DNA: TGTGCCAGCACCCGAGGGACTAGCGGGAGAGGTGAGCAGTTCGTC. It specifies CASTRGTSGRGEQFV.

In regard to this clonotype: A read error may explain this, as a much larger clone is one base away. The chain links TRBV12-3 or TRBV12-4 to TRBJ2-1; TRBD2 agrees at 7 bases. The CDR3 loop spans 13 amino acids. The ends lost 3 bases at V and 9 bases at J; junction bases unmatched: 5. CDR3 amino acids: CASSLGGNSEQFF. Written as DNA, the CDR3 is TGTGCCAGCAGTTTGGGAGGGAACAGTGAGCAGTTCTTC.

The V and J genes are TRBV7-8 and TRBJ2-5; possible D gene TRBD1, 6 bases. Germline CDR1 SGHVS, CDR2 FQNEAQ. V lost 4 bases, J lost 6 bases, and 12 bases lay in between. This CDR3 is built from 13 residues. The CDR3 is CASSSHRDQTQYF. In DNA, the CDR3 is TGTGCCAGCAGCTCTCACAGGGATCAGACCCAGTACTTC.

This clonotype was seen more than once but under ten times. The chain links TRBV2 to TRBJ2-4; D ambiguous. The CDR3 runs 16 residues. Germline V gene sequence: CDR1 SNHLY, CDR2 FYNNEI. V was shortened by 2 bases and J by 3 bases, with 14 bases between the two germline ends. The CDR3 bases are TGTGCCAGCAGTGAAAGAAGGGTTGACGGCAAAAACATTCAGTACTTC. Translation gives CASSERRVDGKNIQYF.

This sequence joins TRBV7-9 and TRBJ2-4; D is ambiguous. The end of the DNA aligns better with TRBJ2-7, so the J call may be wrong. CDR1 and CDR2 from the germline V gene are SEHNR and FQNEAQ (reference sequence). The CDR3 is made up of 12 amino acids. CDR3 bases: TGTGCCAGCAGCCCTATGGCCTACGAGCAGTACTTC. The encoded protein is CASSPMAYEQYF.